Listed below are T cell receptor beta chains from one sample, sequenced in a study of blood T cell repertoires in COVID-19. TCRdb keeps only in-frame clones here, not all; method: immunoSEQ multiplex PCR. The data show 250,000 to 300,000 clones, with 86% seen just once and less than 3% held by the top ten. The sample taken for sequencing was peripheral blood. The origin of the receptors is a woman in her 30s with active or convalescent COVID-19. The CDR3 runs from the conserved cysteine through the conserved F or W. D genes are given only for firm matches. The size field is filled for only some rows; it gives once, few, many or a size class.

d_gene,abundance,v_gene,j_gene,CDR3nt,CDR3aa
-,-,TRBV28,TRBJ2-7,TGTGCCAGCAGTTTAGGGGGGGCCTCCTACGAGCAGTACTTC,CASSLGGASYEQYF
-,-,TRBV14,TRBJ1-2,TGTGCCAGCAGCCAAGAGGGGGGAATTGGCTACACCTTC,CASSQEGGIGYTF
TRBD1,-,TRBV18,TRBJ1-2,TGTGCCAGCTCGCCGGGACAGCCTAACTATGGCTACACCTTC,CASSPGQPNYGYTF
-,-,TRBV19,TRBJ2-7,TGTGCCAGTAGTATTAGGGGGTTCCCCTACGAGCAGTACTTC,CASSIRGFPYEQYF
TRBD2,-,TRBV7-2,TRBJ2-3,TGTGCCAGCAGCTTAATGGGTGGCGGGGGTCGGAGTACGCAGTATTTT,CASSLMGGGGRSTQYF
TRBD1,-,TRBV6-5,TRBJ2-5,TGTGCCAGCAGTTACCCTCAGGGGGCGCAAGAGACCCAGTACTTC,CASSYPQGAQETQYF
-,-,TRBV6-5,TRBJ2-3,TGTGCCAGCAGCCCAGGGGATTCAGGAGATACGCAGTATTTT,CASSPGDSGDTQYF
TRBD1,-,TRBV19,TRBJ1-5,TGTGCCAGTAGTATATCCCCGACAGGGAATCAGCCCCAGCATTTT,CASSISPTGNQPQHF
-,-,TRBV20-1,TRBJ2-1,TGCAGTGCTAGTGGCGGGTACGCAGACAATGAGCAGTTCTTC,CSASGGYADNEQFF
TRBD1,-,TRBV19,TRBJ2-3,TGTGCCAGTAGTATAAGGGGGACAGGGGGGACAGATACGCAGTATTTT,CASSIRGTGGTDTQYF
-,-,TRBV7-6,TRBJ2-2,TGTGCCAGCAGCCTTGAACCGACGCGGGGGAACACCGGGGAGCTGTTTTTT,CASSLEPTRGNTGELFF
-,-,TRBV3-1/TRBV3-2,TRBJ1-5,TGTGCCAGCAGCCAAACTAATCAGCCCCAGCATTTT,CASSQTNQPQHF
-,-,TRBV5-4,TRBJ2-5,TGTGCCAGCAGTCAACGACAGCAAGAAGAGACCCAGTACTTC,CASSQRQQEETQYF
TRBD1,-,TRBV29-1,TRBJ2-7,TGCAGCGTTACAGGGGGAAGCTCCTACGAGCAGTACTTC,CSVTGGSSYEQYF
TRBD1,-,TRBV2,TRBJ2-3,TGTGCCAGCAGTACGACAGGGAAGCCCAACACAGATACGCAGTATTTT,CASSTTGKPNTDTQYF
TRBD1,-,TRBV3-1/TRBV3-2,TRBJ2-7,TGTGCCAGCAGCCGTGGACAGGCGATCTACGAGCAGTACTTC,CASSRGQAIYEQYF
-,-,TRBV21-1,TRBJ2-7,TGTGCCAGCAGCCCCCAGGACGACAGGTCCTACGAGCAGTACTTC,CASSPQDDRSYEQYF
-,-,TRBV7-2,TRBJ1-3,TGTGCCAGCAGCTTTTTGGCCGGAAACACCATATATTTT,CASSFLAGNTIYF
-,-,TRBV5-1,TRBJ2-1,TGCGCCAGCAGTTCTGGGGCGGGGAATGAGCAGTTCTTC,CASSSGAGNEQFF
-,-,TRBV30,TRBJ2-1,TGTGCCTGGAGTTCGGACGGGGGGCCAGGAGAGCAGTTCTTC,CAWSSDGGPGEQFF
-,-,TRBV9,TRBJ1-3,TGTGCCAGCAGCCCAGAGGCCGGAAACACCATATATTTT,CASSPEAGNTIYF
TRBD2,-,TRBV29-1,TRBJ2-2,TGCGGAGCCCGGCAGCTAGCGGGGGGGCACGATATCGGGGAGCTGTTTTTT,CGARQLAGGHDIGELFF
-,-,TRBV9,TRBJ2-1,TGTGCCAGCAGCGTAATGTCGACTAGTTATCGAGTCCACAATGAGCAGTTCTTC,CASSVMSTSYRVHNEQFF
-,-,TRBV27,TRBJ2-7,TGTGCCAGCAGTTTATTTGGGACACCCTCCTACGAGCAGTACTTC,CASSLFGTPSYEQYF
-,few,TRBV7-2,TRBJ1-2,TGTGCCAGCAGCTTAGAACAGGGACGCATATCTAACTATGGCTACACCTTC,CASSLEQGRISNYGYTF
TRBD2,-,TRBV7-9,TRBJ2-2,TGTGCCAGCAGCTTGACGGTGACTAGCGGGGAGAACACCGGGGAGCTGTTTTTT,CASSLTVTSGENTGELFF
-,-,TRBV7-9,TRBJ1-2,TGTGCCAGCAGCTTAGGCGGCTCCCTGTCCGGCTACACCTTC,CASSLGGSLSGYTF
-,-,TRBV5-4,TRBJ1-1,TGTGCCAGCAGCATTTCTTTGAACACTGAAGCTTTCTTT,CASSISLNTEAFF
-,-,TRBV24-1,TRBJ2-3,TGTGCCACCAGTGACCCCTCCGCAGGCTTCACAGATACGCAGTATTTT,CATSDPSAGFTDTQYF
-,-,TRBV6-1,TRBJ1-5,TGTGCCAGCAGTGAATTGAGGCCGGACAATCAGCCCCAGCATTTT,CASSELRPDNQPQHF
-,-,TRBV3-1/TRBV3-2,TRBJ1-4,TGTGCCAGCAGCCGCCCAAGATACGGTGAAAAACTGTTTTTT,CASSRPRYGEKLFF
TRBD1,-,TRBV3-1/TRBV3-2,TRBJ1-5,TGTGCCAGCAGCCTCGACAGGGCGGATCAGCCCCAGCATTTT,CASSLDRADQPQHF
-,few,TRBV30,TRBJ1-4,TGTGCCTGGAGTGTACTGAGAGGAAGGGAAAAACTGTTTTTT,CAWSVLRGREKLFF
-,-,TRBV7-9,TRBJ1-4,TGTGCCAGCAGCCCCAAGGGGAGGCATGCGGATGAAAAACTGTTTTTT,CASSPKGRHADEKLFF
TRBD1,-,TRBV3-1/TRBV3-2,TRBJ1-2,TGTGCCAGCAGCCAAGTTTCAGGGACAGGGTACTATGGCTACACCTTC,CASSQVSGTGYYGYTF
TRBD1,few,TRBV6-5,TRBJ1-5,TGTGCCAGCAGCATAGACAGGGACCATCAGCCCCAGCATTTT,CASSIDRDHQPQHF
-,-,TRBV15,TRBJ1-2,TGTGCCACCAGCAGTGGAGCGGACTACTATGGCTACACCTTC,CATSSGADYYGYTF
-,once,TRBV6-1,TRBJ1-2,TGTGCCAGCAGTGAGGGACACACGAACTATGGCTACACCTTC,CASSEGHTNYGYTF
TRBD1,-,TRBV2,TRBJ1-6,TGTGCCAGCAGTGATCGGACAGGGGTCAGCAATTCACCCCTCCACTTT,CASSDRTGVSNSPLHF
-,-,TRBV2,TRBJ2-1,TGTGCCAGCACCAGAACGAGGGGGGGCCCCGAGGGGCAGTTCTTC,CASTRTRGGPEGQFF